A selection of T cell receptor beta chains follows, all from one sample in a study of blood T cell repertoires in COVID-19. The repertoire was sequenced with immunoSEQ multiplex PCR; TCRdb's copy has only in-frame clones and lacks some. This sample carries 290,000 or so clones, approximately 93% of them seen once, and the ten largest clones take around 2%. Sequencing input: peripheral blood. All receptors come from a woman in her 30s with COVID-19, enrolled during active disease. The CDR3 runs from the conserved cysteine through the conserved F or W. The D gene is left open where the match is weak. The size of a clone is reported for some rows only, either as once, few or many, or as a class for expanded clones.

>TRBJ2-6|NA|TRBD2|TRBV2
TGTGCCAGCAGGTCGGGACTAGCGGGAGGGTCTGGGGCCAACGTCCTGACTTTC
CASRSGLAGGSGANVLTF
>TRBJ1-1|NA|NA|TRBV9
TGTGCCAGCAGCGTAGCTGCTCAGGGGCTCGTGAACACTGAAGCTTTCTTT
CASSVAAQGLVNTEAFF
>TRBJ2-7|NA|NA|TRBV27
TGTGCCAGCAGTTTATCTGGGGACATTTCCTACGAGCAGTACTTC
CASSLSGDISYEQYF
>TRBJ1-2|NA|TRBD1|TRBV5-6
TGTGCCAGCAGCTCTCGGGGACAGAGCTTTTATGGCTACACCTTC
CASSSRGQSFYGYTF
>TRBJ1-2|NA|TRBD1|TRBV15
TGTGCCACCAGCAGAGGTAGGGGGCGCATAGATGGCTACACCTTC
CATSRGRGRIDGYTF
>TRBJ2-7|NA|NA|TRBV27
TGTGCCAGCAGTTTATCGGGCAACTACGAGCAGTACTTC
CASSLSGNYEQYF
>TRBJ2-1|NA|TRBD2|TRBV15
TGTGCCACCAGCAATAAGCGGGAGTCTAGGAATGAGCAGTTCTTC
CATSNKRESRNEQFF
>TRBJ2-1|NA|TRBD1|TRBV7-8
TGTGCCAGCAGCCCCCTGGGACAGGGGTACAATGAGCAGTTCTTC
CASSPLGQGYNEQFF
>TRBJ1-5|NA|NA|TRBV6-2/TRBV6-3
TGTGCCAGCAGTTCTGGGGCTAGCAATCAGCCCCAGCATTTT
CASSSGASNQPQHF
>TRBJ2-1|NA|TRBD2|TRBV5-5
TGTGCCAGCAGATCAGCGGGAATCGATTACAATGAGCAGTTCTTC
CASRSAGIDYNEQFF
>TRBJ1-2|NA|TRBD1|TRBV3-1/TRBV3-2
TGTGCCAGCAGCCAACGACAGGGAGGTAACTATGGCTACACCTTC
CASSQRQGGNYGYTF
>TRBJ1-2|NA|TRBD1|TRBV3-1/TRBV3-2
TGTGCCAGCAGCCGTACACCGGGACAGGGTGGTACCTTC
CASSRTPGQGGTF
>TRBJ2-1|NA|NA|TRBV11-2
TGTGCCAGCAGCTTAGCTGGAGGGAGGCACTCCTACAATGAGCAGTTCTTC
CASSLAGGRHSYNEQFF
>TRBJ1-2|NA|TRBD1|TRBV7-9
TGTGCCAGCAGCTTAGACAGGGGGTCTAACTATGGCTACACCTTC
CASSLDRGSNYGYTF
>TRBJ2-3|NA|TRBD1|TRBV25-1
TGTGCCAGCAGTGAAATGGGACAGGTAACAGATACGCAGTATTTT
CASSEMGQVTDTQYF
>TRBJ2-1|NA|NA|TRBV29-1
TGCAGCGTTGCCCTAGTCTCTTATGGTGAGCAGTTCTTC
CSVALVSYGEQFF
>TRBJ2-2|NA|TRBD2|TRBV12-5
TGTGCTAGTGGTGCCGACTGGGGGGTAGCGGGAAGGAACACCGGGGAGCTGTTTTTT
CASGADWGVAGRNTGELFF
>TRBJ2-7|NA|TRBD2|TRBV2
TGTGCCAGCACTCGCGAGCGGGGGGGATACGAGCAGTACTTC
CASTRERGGYEQYF
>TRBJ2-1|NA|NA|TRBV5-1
TGCGCCAGCAGCTTATCCGCGGAGAGCTCCTACAATGAGCAGTTCTTC
CASSLSAESSYNEQFF
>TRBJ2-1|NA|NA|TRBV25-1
TGTGCCAGCATTGGCGAGGGCGTCAATGAGCAGTTCTTC
CASIGEGVNEQFF
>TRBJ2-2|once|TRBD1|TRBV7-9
TGTGCCAGCAGCTCCGCGGGACAGGGTCAAAAGAATGCCGGGGAGCTGTTTTTT
CASSSAGQGQKNAGELFF
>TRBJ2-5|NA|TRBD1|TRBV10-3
TGTGCCATCAGGGAGGACAGGGGCGGGGAGACCCAGTACTTC
CAIREDRGGETQYF
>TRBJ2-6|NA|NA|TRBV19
TGTGCCAGTAGTATGAGGCCCGGGGCCAACGTCCTGACTTTC
CASSMRPGANVLTF
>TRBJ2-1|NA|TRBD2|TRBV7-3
TGTGCCAGCAGCTCCAAGACTAGCAGAGCTTACAATGAGCAGTTCTTC
CASSSKTSRAYNEQFF
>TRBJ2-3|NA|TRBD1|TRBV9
TGTGCCAGCAGCCTAAGGACAGGGGGCGGAGATACGCAGTATTTT
CASSLRTGGGDTQYF
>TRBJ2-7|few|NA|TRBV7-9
TGTGCCAGCAGCGAAGGAGCATATGGCGAGCAGTACTTC
CASSEGAYGEQYF
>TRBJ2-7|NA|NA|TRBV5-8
TGTGCCAGCAGCTTAAGGGAGCCCTCCTCCTACGAGCAGTACTTC
CASSLREPSSYEQYF
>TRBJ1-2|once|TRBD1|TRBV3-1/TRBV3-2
TGTGCCAGCAGCCCCCGGGACAGGGTGGCCTATGGCTACACCTTC
CASSPRDRVAYGYTF
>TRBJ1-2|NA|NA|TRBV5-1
TGCGCCAGCAGCTTGTCAGGGCTGTCGAACTATGGCTACACCTTC
CASSLSGLSNYGYTF
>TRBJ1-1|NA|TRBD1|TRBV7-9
TGTGCCAGCACCCGGGACAGCGAATTTTCAAACACTGAAGCTTTCTTT
CASTRDSEFSNTEAFF
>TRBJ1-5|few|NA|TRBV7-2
TGTGCCAGCAGCCAAACCCCCGGGGGGCTTCAGCCCCAGCATTTT
CASSQTPGGLQPQHF
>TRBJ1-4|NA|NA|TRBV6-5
TGTGCCAGCAAAGACAGGATTGATGAAAAACTGTTTTTT
CASKDRIDEKLFF
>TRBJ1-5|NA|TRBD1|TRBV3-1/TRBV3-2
TGTGCCAGCAGCCCTGGGACAGGGCATCAGCCCCAGCATTTT
CASSPGTGHQPQHF
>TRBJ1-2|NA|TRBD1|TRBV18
TGTGCCAGCTCACCACCGACAGGGGATCATGGCTACACCTTC
CASSPPTGDHGYTF
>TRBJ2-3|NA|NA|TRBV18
TGTGCCAGCTCACCAAGAGCAACAGATACGCAGTATTTT
CASSPRATDTQYF
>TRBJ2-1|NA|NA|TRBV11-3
TGTGCCAGCAGCATAGGGATCAACGGGGAGCAGTTCTTC
CASSIGINGEQFF
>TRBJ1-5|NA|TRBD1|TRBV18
TGTGCCAGCTCAGCACAGGGGGACGGCAATCAGCCCCAGCATTTT
CASSAQGDGNQPQHF
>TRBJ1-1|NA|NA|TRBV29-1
TGCAGCGTTGGTTGGGGCGCCGGCACTGAAGCTTTCTTT
CSVGWGAGTEAFF
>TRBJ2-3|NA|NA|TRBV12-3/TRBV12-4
TGTGCCAGCAGCCCTTACTATTCAGATACGCAGTATTTT
CASSPYYSDTQYF
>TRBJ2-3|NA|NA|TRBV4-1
TGCGCCAGCAGCCATTTAGCGGTTAGCACAGATACGCAGTATTTT
CASSHLAVSTDTQYF
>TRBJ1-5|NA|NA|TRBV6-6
TGTGCCAGCAGTCAACCAGGTGACTACAATCAGCCCCAGCATTTT
CASSQPGDYNQPQHF
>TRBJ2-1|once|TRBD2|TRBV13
TGTGCCAGCAGCTATGGTAGCGGGAAAGTAGATGAGCAGTTCTTC
CASSYGSGKVDEQFF
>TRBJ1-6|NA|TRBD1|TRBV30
TGTGCCTGGAGTAGGGGGCTAGGTAATTCACCCCTCCACTTT
CAWSRGLGNSPLHF
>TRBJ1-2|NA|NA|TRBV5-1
TGCGCCAGCAGCTTGACAGTTCCATCACAAACCAACTATGGCTACACCTTC
CASSLTVPSQTNYGYTF
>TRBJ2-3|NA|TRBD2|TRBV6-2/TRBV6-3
TGTGCCAGCAGTACGAGACTAGCGGGGAGCACAGATACGCAGTATTTT
CASSTRLAGSTDTQYF
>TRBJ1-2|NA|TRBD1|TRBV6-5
TGTGCCAGCAGTTCATACGGACAGGCAATGCATGGCTACACCTTC
CASSSYGQAMHGYTF
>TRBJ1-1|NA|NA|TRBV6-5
TGTGCCAGCAGCTTGGCGACACGGGGGAACACTGAAGCTTTCTTT
CASSLATRGNTEAFF
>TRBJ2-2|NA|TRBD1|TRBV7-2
TGTGCCAGCAGCCCTCGCAGGGGGTTTGGCACCGGGGAGCTGTTTTTT
CASSPRRGFGTGELFF
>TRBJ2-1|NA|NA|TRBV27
TGTGCCAGCAGTTTTACTAGCCGAGTCAATGAGCAGTTCTTC
CASSFTSRVNEQFF
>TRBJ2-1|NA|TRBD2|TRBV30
TGTGCCTGGAGTGTACTAGCGGGAGATGAGGATGAGCAGTTCTTC
CAWSVLAGDEDEQFF
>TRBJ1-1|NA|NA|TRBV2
TGTGCCAGCAGCGCACTATCGGGGATCTCTGAAGCTTTCTTT
CASSALSGISEAFF
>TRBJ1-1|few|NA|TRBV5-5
TGTGCCAGCAGCCTAAGAACAGGGTCAGGTACTGAAGCTTTCTTT
CASSLRTGSGTEAFF
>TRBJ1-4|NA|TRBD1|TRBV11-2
TGTGCCAGCAGCTTACCGGGACAGGGCCAACTGTTTTTT
CASSLPGQGQLFF
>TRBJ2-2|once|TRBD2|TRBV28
TGTGCCAGCAGGTGGACTAGCGGGAACACCGGGGAGCTGTTTTTT
CASRWTSGNTGELFF